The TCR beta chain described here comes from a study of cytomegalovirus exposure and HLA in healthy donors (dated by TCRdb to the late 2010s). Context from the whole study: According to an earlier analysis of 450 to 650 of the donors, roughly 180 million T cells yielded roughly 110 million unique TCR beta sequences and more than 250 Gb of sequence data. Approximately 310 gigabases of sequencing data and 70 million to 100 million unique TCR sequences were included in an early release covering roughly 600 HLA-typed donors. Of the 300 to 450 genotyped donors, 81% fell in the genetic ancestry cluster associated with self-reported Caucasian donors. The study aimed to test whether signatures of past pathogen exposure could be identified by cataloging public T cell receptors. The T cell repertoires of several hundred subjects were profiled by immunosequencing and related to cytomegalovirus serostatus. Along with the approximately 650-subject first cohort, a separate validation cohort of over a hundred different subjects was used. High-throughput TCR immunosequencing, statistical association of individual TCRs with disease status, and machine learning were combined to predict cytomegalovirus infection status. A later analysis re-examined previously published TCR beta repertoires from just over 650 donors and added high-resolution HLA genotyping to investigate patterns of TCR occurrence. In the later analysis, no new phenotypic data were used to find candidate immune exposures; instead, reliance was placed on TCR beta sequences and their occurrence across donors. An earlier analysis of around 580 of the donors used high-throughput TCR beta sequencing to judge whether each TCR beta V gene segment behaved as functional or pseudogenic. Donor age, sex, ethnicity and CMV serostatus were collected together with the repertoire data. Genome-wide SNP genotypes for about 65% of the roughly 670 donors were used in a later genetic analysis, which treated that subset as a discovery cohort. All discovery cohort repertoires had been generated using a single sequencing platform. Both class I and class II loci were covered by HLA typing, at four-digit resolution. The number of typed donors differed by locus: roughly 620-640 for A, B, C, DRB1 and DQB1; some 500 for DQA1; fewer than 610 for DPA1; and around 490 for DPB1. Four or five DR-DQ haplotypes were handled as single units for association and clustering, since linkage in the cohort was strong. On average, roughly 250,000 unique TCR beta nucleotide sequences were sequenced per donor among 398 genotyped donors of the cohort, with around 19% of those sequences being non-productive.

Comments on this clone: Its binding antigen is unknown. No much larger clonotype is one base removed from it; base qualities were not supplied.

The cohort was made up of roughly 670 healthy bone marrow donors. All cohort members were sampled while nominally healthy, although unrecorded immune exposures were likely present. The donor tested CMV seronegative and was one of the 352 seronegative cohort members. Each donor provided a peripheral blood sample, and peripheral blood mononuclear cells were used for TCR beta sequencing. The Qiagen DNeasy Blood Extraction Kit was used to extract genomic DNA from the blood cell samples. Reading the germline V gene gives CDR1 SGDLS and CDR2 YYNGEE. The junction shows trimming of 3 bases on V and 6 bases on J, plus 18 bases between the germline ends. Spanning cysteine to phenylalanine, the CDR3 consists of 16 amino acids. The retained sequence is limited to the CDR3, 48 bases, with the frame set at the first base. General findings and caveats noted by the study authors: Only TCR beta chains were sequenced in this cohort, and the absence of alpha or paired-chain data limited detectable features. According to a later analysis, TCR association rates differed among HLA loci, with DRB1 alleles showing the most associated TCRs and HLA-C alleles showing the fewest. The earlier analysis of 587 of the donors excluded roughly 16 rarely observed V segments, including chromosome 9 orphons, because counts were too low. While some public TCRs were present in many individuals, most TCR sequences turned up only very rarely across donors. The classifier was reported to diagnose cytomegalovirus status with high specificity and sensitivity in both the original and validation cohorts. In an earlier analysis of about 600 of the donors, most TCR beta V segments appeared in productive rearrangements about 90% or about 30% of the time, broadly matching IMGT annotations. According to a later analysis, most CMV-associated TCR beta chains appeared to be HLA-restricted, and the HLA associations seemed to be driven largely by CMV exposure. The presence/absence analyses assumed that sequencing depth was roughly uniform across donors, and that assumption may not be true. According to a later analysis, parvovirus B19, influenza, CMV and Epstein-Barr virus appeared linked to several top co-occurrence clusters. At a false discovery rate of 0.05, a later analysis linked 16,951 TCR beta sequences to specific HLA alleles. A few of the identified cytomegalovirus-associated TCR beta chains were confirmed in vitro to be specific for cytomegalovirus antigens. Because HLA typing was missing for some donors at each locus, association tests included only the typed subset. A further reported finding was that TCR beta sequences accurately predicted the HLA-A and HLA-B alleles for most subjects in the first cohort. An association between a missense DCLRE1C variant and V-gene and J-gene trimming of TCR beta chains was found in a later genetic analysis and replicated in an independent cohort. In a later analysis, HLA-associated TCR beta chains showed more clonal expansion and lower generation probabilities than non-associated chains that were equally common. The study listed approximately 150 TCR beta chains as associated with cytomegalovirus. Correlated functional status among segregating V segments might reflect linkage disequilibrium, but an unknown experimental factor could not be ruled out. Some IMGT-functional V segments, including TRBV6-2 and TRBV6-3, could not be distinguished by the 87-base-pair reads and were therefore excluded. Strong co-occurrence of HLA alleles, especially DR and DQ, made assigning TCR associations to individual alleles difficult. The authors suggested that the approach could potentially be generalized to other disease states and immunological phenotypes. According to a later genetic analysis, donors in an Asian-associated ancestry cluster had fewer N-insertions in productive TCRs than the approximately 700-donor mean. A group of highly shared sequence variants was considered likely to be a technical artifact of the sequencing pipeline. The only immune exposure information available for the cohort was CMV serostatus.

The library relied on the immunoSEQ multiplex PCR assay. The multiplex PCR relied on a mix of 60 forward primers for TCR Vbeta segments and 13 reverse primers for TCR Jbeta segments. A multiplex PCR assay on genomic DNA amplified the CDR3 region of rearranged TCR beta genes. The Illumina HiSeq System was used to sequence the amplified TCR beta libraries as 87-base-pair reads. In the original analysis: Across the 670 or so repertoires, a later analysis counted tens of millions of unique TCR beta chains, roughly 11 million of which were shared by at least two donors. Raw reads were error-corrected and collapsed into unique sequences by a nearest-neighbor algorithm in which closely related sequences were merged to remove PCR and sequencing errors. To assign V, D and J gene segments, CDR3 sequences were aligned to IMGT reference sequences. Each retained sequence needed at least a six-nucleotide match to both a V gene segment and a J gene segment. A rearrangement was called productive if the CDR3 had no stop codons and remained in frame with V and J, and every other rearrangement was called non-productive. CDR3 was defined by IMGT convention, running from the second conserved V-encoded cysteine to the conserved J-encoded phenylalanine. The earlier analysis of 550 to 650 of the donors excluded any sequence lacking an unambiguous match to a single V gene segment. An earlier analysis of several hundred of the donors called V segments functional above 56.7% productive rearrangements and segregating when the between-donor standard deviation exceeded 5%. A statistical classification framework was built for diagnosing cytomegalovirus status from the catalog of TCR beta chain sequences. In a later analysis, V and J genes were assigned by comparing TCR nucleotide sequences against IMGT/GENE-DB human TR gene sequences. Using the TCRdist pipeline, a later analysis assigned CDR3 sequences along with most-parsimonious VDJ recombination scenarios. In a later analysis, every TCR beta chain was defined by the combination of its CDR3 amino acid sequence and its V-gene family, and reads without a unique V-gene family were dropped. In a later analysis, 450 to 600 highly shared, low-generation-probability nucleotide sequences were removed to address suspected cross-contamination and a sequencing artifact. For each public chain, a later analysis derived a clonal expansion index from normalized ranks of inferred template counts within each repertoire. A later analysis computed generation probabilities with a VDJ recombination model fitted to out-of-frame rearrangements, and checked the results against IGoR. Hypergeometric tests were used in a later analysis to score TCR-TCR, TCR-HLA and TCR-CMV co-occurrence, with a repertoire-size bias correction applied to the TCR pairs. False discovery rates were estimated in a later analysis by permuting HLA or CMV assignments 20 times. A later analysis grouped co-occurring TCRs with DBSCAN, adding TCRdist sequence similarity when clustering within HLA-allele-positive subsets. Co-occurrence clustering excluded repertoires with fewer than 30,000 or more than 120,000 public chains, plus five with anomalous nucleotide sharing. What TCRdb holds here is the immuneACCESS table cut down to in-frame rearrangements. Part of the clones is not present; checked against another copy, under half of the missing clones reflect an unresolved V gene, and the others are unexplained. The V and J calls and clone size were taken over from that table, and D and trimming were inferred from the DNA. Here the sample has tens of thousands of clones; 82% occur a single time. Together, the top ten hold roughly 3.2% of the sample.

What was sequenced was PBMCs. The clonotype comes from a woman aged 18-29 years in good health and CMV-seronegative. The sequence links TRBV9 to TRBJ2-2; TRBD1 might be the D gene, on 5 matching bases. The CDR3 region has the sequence CASSGRDSARAGELFF. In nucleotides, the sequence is TGTGCCAGCAGCGGCCGTGACAGCGCTAGGGCCGGGGAGCTGTTTTTT.